These T cell receptor beta chains were read from a single sample in a study of T cells after yellow fever vaccination. Each CDR3 protein is one row after TCRdb ran MiXCR on the 5' RACE reads. In the table there are about 140,000 distinct CDR3 sequences, about 6.2% of which are singletons. Source: CD4+ T cells sorted from PBMCs, taken 10 days after the yellow fever booster vaccination. The receptors were gathered from a man younger than 45 who received the YFV17D yellow fever vaccine. Each CDR3 is given without its conserved first and last residue.

v_gene	j_gene	CDR3aa
TRBV11-3	TRBJ2-1	ASSYGGSSNEQF
TRBV5-1	TRBJ2-7	ASSTGHKSYEQY
TRBV5-1	TRBJ2-1	ASSLGQGGYNEQF
TRBV5-1	TRBJ2-5	ASSVFGQETQY
TRBV3-1	TRBJ2-2	ASSAGTSGTGELF
TRBV9	TRBJ2-5	ASSVLGTAQETQY
TRBV10-2	TRBJ2-5	ASSVSHGRETQY
TRBV29-1	TRBJ2-5	SVENLDSRETQY
TRBV12-3/TRBV12-4	TRBJ2-1	ASSMTSGWGEQF
TRBV7-9	TRBJ2-5	ASSLRRETQY
TRBV12-3/TRBV12-4	TRBJ2-1	ASWTSGRSYEQF
TRBV12-3/TRBV12-4	TRBJ1-2	ASSLWLQGGYT
TRBV2	TRBJ2-3	ASRADSSTDTQY
TRBV30	TRBJ2-3	AWSVFSFGADTQY
TRBV12-5	TRBJ1-1	ASGLVGKIEAF
TRBV29-1	TRBJ2-5	SSLDETQY
TRBV7-2	TRBJ2-2	ASSLFKGNTGELF
TRBV5-1	TRBJ2-3	ASSHGRAQEDTQY
TRBV20-1	TRBJ2-3	SAREGTRFSDTQY
TRBV20-1	TRBJ2-2	SAPNMASGKTGELF
TRBV20-1	TRBJ1-5	SARAQNQPQH
TRBV6-2/TRBV6-3	TRBJ2-4	ASSYSNKLLAKNIQY
TRBV19	TRBJ1-1	ASTREPRSDTEAF
TRBV18	TRBJ2-1	ASSVQRTAYSYNEQF
TRBV6-5	TRBJ2-3	ASSYSQTSGTDTQY
TRBV12-3/TRBV12-4	TRBJ2-7	ASSLWTVGEQY
TRBV20-1	TRBJ2-7	SAGVKSGRRTYEQY
TRBV6-5	TRBJ2-1	ASSYETGAKQF
TRBV2	TRBJ2-7	ASRDGTGVRNEQY
TRBV19	TRBJ2-3	ASSVRGSTDTQY
TRBV2	TRBJ1-1	ASLDRGVGTEAF
TRBV12-3/TRBV12-4	TRBJ2-2	ASRLLLAKHRELF
TRBV20-1	TRBJ1-5	SARDLTRGLNQPQH
TRBV10-2	TRBJ2-2	ASSESAAGELF
TRBV5-6	TRBJ1-2	ASSLTHWAGSYPGDGYT
TRBV27	TRBJ2-3	ASRSRGTDTQY
TRBV5-5	TRBJ2-1	ASSLARTGPQGGEQF
TRBV5-1	TRBJ2-3	ASSLEGSTDTQY
TRBV6-1	TRBJ1-2	ASGDSYYGYT
TRBV7-9	TRBJ2-7	ASSLGGLKYEQY
TRBV6-5	TRBJ2-1	ASSYLREGYNEQF
TRBV2	TRBJ1-3	ASSVAVRNTIY
TRBV6-2/TRBV6-3	TRBJ2-7	ASSLSGTLPEQY
TRBV6-5	TRBJ2-3	ASSYTGLAGGVTNTQY
TRBV6-1	TRBJ2-7	ASSEVVAGTLSYEQY
TRBV12-3/TRBV12-4	TRBJ2-1	ASSGLSYNEQF
TRBV7-2	TRBJ1-1	ASSTDRRYEAF
TRBV19	TRBJ1-5	ASRDRGSNQPQH
TRBV3-1	TRBJ2-7	ASSQDRRGEQY
TRBV4-3	TRBJ2-7	ASSLGQGGYEQY
TRBV20-1	TRBJ2-7	SAREPSGTSYEQY
TRBV6-1	TRBJ1-4	ASSPTYPIEKLF
TRBV18	TRBJ2-7	ASSPGLAFEQY
TRBV5-1	TRBJ1-1	ASSFGAGTEAF